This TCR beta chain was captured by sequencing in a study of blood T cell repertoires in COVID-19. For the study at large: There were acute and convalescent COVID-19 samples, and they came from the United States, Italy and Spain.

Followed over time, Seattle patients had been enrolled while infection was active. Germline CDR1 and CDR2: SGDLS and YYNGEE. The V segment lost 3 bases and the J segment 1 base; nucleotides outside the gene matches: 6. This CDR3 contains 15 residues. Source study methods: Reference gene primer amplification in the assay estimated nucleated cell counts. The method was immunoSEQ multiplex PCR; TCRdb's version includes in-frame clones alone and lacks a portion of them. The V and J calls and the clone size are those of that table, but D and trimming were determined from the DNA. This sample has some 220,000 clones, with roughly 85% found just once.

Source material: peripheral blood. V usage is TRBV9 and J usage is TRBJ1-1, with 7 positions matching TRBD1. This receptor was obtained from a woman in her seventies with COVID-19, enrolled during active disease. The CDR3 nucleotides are TGTGCCAGCAGCGCCCTACAGGGGAGGAACACTGAAGCTTTCTTT. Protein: CASSALQGRNTEAFF.